This TCR beta chain was profiled in a study of blood T cell repertoires in COVID-19. Measured with immunoSEQ multiplex PCR; TCRdb has only the in-frame clones, and not every one. The data contain about 330,000 clones, around 83% of them singletons. The CDR3 sequence is 11 residues long. The trim removed 5 bases at V and 14 bases at J, leaving 8 bases unmatched. CDR1 DFQATT and CDR2 SNEGSKA come from the germline V gene (reference sequence). This receptor was taken from a woman aged 45-60 years with acute or convalescent COVID-19. Sequences were obtained from peripheral blood. The chain recombines TRBV20-1 with TRBJ2-1; 8 bases line up with TRBD2. The CDR3 nucleotides read TGCAGTGCTTTCCGGACTAGCAGGGAGTTCTTC. Protein sequence: CSAFRTSREFF.